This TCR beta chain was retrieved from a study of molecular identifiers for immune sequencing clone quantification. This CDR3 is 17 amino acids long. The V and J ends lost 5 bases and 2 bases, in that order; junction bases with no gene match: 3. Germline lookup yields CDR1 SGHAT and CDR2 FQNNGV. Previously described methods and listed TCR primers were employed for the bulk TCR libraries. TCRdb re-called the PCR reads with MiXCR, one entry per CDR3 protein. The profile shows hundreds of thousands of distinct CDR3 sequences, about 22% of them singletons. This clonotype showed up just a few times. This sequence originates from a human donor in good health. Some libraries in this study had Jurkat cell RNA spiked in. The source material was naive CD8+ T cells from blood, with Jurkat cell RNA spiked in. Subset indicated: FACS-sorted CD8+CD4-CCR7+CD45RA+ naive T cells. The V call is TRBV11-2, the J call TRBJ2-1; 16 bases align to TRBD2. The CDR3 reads CASSQGTSGRAYNEQFF. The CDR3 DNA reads TGTGCCAGCAGCCAAGGGACTAGCGGGAGGGCCTACAATGAGCAGTTCTTC.